Shown below are 31 T cell receptor beta chains from a single sample sequenced in a study of T cells in Graves' hyperthyroidism and ophthalmopathy. Amplified TCR beta CDR3 regions derived from RNA transcripts. During a first-round RT-PCR of the TCR CDR3, the HTBI primer set was used. TCRdb reprocessed the multiplex PCR reads via MiXCR and lists one record per CDR3 protein. The table records 90,000 to 120,000 distinct CDR3 sequences, approximately 16% of them present only once. Sequenced sample: blood. All receptors come from a woman in her forties or fifties with Graves' hyperthyroidism.

As for this clonotype: A much larger clone is a single base away; this may be a read error. The chain combines TRBV19 with TRBJ1-5; maybe TRBD1 (5 bases). This CDR3 spans 16 amino acids. V was shortened by 7 bases and J by 7 bases, with 23 bases between the two germline ends. Germline loops: CDR1 LNHDA, CDR2 SQIVND (reference sequence). CDR3: CASTTQGGGARQPQHF. CDR3 nucleotide sequence: TGTGCCAGTACCACCCAGGGTGGAGGGGCCAGGCAGCCCCAGCATTTT.

This clonotype was seen ten or more times. The chain couples TRBV7-9 to TRBJ1-4; TRBD1 matches at 10 bases. The CDR3 consists of 16 residues. Per germline, CDR1 SEHNR and CDR2 FQNEAQ (reference sequence). V shed 5 bases and J 7 bases; nucleotides not matched to a gene: 10. This CDR3 is CASSIQSGQGREKLFF. In DNA form, the CDR3 reads TGTGCCAGCAGCATACAATCGGGACAGGGGCGTGAAAAACTGTTTTTT.

This clonotype was detected many times. Here the CDR3 reads CASSLWDRAQREQYF. The DNA of the CDR3 is TGTGCCAGCAGTTTATGGGACAGGGCCCAGCGCGAGCAGTACTTC. The V gene is TRBV28, the J gene TRBJ2-7; 8 bases match TRBD1. CDR1 is MDHEN, CDR2 SYDVKM, per germline. J lost 6 bases, V lost 0 bases, and 7 bases had no gene match. The CDR3 has 15 residues. Full variable domain (outside the CDR3, taken from reference TRBV28 and TRBJ2-7): DVKVTQSSRYLVKRTGEKVFLECVQDMDHENMFWYRQDPGLGLRLIYFSYDVKMKEKGDIPEGYSVSREKKERFSLILESASTNQTSMYLCASSLWDRAQREQYFGPGTRLTVT.

In this sample, this clonotype turned up many times. The genes are TRBV28 and TRBJ2-6; D ambiguous. The V gene lost 11 bases and the J gene lost 4 bases, with 9 bases spanning the gap. CDR1 is MDHEN and CDR2 is SYDVKM in the germline V gene. The CDR3 is made up of 12 amino acids. The CDR3 sequence is CACQRGANVLTF. The CDR3 nucleotides are TGTGCCTGCCAACGAGGGGCCAACGTCCTGACTTTC. Variable domain in full (rest from reference TRBV28 and TRBJ2-6): DVKVTQSSRYLVKRTGEKVFLECVQDMDHENMFWYRQDPGLGLRLIYFSYDVKMKEKGDIPEGYSVSREKKERFSLILESASTNQTSMYLCACQRGANVLTFGAGSRLTVL.

This chain uses TRBV7-2 with TRBJ2-7; tentatively, D is TRBD2 (5 bases). The CDR3 is 13 amino acids. Germline loops: CDR1 SGHTA, CDR2 FQGNSA. Between the trimmed V and J ends, which lost 1 base and 4 bases, there was a span of 8 bases. The CDR3 protein is CASSLVGGYEQYF. The CDR3 region has the DNA TGTGCCAGCAGCTTAGTAGGCGGGTACGAGCAGTACTTC. Full variable domain (rest looked up from reference TRBV7-2 and TRBJ2-7): GAGVSQSPSNKVTEKGKDVELRCDPISGHTALYWYRQSLGQGLEFLIYFQGNSAPDKSGLPSDRFSAERTGGSVSTLTIQRTQQEDSAVYLCASSLVGGYEQYFGPGTRLTVT.

This clonotype was seen at least ten times. The CDR3 nucleotides read TGTGCCAGCAGTGTTCAAATCACCACGGGGAATGAGCAGTTCTTC. Translated, it gives CASSVQITTGNEQFF. The chain couples TRBV6-1 to TRBJ2-1; TRBD2 is a possible D gene (5 bases). The V gene's germline CDR1 is MNHNS and CDR2 SASEGT. The CDR3 has 15 residues. Trimming removed 4 bases at V and 7 bases at J, with 17 bases between.

V is TRBV3-1 and J is TRBJ1-2; 10 nucleotides line up with TRBD1. CDR3 length equals 16 residues. Germline lookup yields CDR1 LGHDT and CDR2 YNNKEL (reference sequence). V dropped 4 bases and J dropped 4; count of bases not matched to a gene: 9. Written as DNA, the CDR3 is TGTGCCAGCAGCCGGCCCGGGACAGGGGCTCCCTATGGCTACACCTTC. Protein sequence: CASSRPGTGAPYGYTF.

This clonotype occurred many times. V usage is TRBV10-1 and J usage is TRBJ2-2; 7 bases map to TRBD2. After removal of 11 bases from V and 5 bases from J, the junction contained 5 bases not matched to a gene. The CDR3 has 12 amino acids. From germline, CDR1 is WNHNN and CDR2 SYGVQD (reference sequence). As DNA, the CDR3 is TGCGCCTCGGGGGGTCTAACCGGGGAGCTGTTTTTT. Protein product: CASGGLTGELFF.

This clonotype was seen at least ten times. The chain recombines TRBV20-1 with TRBJ1-3, with 7 bases matching TRBD1. Per the germline V gene, CDR1 is DFQATT and CDR2 is SNEGSKA (reference sequence). V lost 6 bases and J lost 4; bases outside the gene matches: 9. CDR3 size: 14 residues. Written as DNA, the CDR3 is TGCAGTGCCGGACAGGAAATCTCGGGAAACACCATATATTTT. Protein sequence: CSAGQEISGNTIYF.

The sample holds many counts of this clonotype. The rearrangement joins TRBV20-1 to TRBJ2-5; the D gene is possibly TRBD2 (6 bases). V was trimmed by 6 bases and J by 5 bases, leaving 22 bases between them. The CDR3 has 15 residues. The V gene's germline CDR1 is DFQATT and CDR2 SNEGSKA (reference sequence). CDR3 amino acids: CSAPPTDARGETQYF. CDR3 sequence (DNA): TGCAGTGCCCCCCCGACCGACGCGCGGGGCGAGACCCAGTACTTC.

This clonotype was counted ten times or more. The chain carries TRBV7-3 and TRBJ2-2; 7 bases fit TRBD1. This CDR3 is built from 15 residues. Germline V gene sequence: CDR1 SGHTA, CDR2 FQGTGA. V shed 3 bases, J shed 5 bases, and the junction held 6 bases outside the gene matches. The CDR3 coding sequence is TGTGCCAGCAGCTTTGAGGGGGCGCGGACCGGGGAGCTGTTTTTT. The encoded protein is CASSFEGARTGELFF. Combining the CDR3 with reference TRBV7-3 and TRBJ2-2 gives the whole variable domain GAGVSQTPSNKVTEKGKYVELRCDPISGHTALYWYRQSLGQGPEFLIYFQGTGAADDSGLPNDRFFAVRPEGSVSTLKIQRTERGDSAVYLCASSFEGARTGELFFGEGSRLTVL.

This clonotype was seen many times. The rearrangement joins TRBV27 to TRBJ1-5; D gene uncertain. Germline values: CDR1 MNHEY, CDR2 SMNVEV (reference sequence). V shed 4 bases and J shed 2 bases, with 12 bases lying between them. There are 15 residues in the CDR3. In DNA, the CDR3 is TGTGCCAGCAGTTCCGAAGGCGTGGGCAATCAGCCCCAGCATTTT. Its translation: CASSSEGVGNQPQHF.

This clonotype was recorded at least ten times. This rearrangement joins TRBV6-1 to TRBJ2-5; TRBD1 is a possible D gene (6 bases). The length of the CDR3 is 14 residues. Trimming removed 8 bases at V and 5 bases at J, with 18 bases between. Germline CDR1 is MNHNS and CDR2 is SASEGT. The CDR3 loop reads CASCLRQEWETQYF. The CDR3 nucleotides are TGTGCCAGCTGTCTGAGACAGGAGTGGGAGACCCAGTACTTC.

This clonotype was seen many times. This chain joins TRBV5-1 and TRBJ2-3; D not resolved. The CDR3 consists of 15 residues. V lost 5 bases and J 2 bases, leaving 15 bases between the germline ends. Germline V gene sequence: CDR1 SGHRS, CDR2 YFSETQ. CDR3 nucleotides: TGCGCCAGCAGTTTCACCCCCGAGTCCACAGATACGCAGTATTTT. Its protein product is CASSFTPESTDTQYF.

The chain is built from TRBV5-1 and TRBJ2-7; 13 nucleotides agree with TRBD2. CDR1 is SGHRS and CDR2 is YFSETQ in the germline V gene. The CDR3 is 16 residues long. Losses at the gene ends were 4 bases for V and 7 bases for J; bases not matched to a gene: 11. The CDR3 nucleotides are TGCGCCAGCAGCCCCGGACTAGCGGGAGTGGCCGGGGAGCAGTACTTC. Its translation is CASSPGLAGVAGEQYF.

This clonotype was found many times. This chain joins TRBV2 and TRBJ1-2; D is ambiguous. Looked up from germline, CDR1 is SNHLY and CDR2 is FYNNEI. This CDR3 region has 13 residues. Trimming stripped 2 bases from V and 7 bases from J, with 11 bases between. In DNA, the CDR3 is TGTGCCAGCAGTGAAAGCGGTTCGGGTGGCTACACCTTC. Translating gives CASSESGSGGYTF.

The genes are TRBV18 and TRBJ2-6; 7 bases line up with TRBD2. Per germline, CDR1 KGHSH and CDR2 LQKENI. The trim removed 3 bases at V and 0 bases at J, leaving 11 bases unmatched. This CDR3 comprises 19 residues. CDR3: CASSPAYPSGSSGANVLTF. CDR3 bases: TGTGCCAGCTCACCGGCATATCCTAGCGGAAGCTCTGGGGCCAACGTCCTGACTTTC. Combining the CDR3 with reference TRBV18 and TRBJ2-6 gives the whole variable domain NAGVMQNPRHLVRRRGQEARLRCSPMKGHSHVYWYRQLPEEGLKFMVYLQKENIIDESGMPKERFSAEFPKEGPSILRIQQVVRGDSAAYFCASSPAYPSGSSGANVLTFGAGSRLTVL.

This clonotype was recorded at least ten times. The chain joins TRBV7-3 to TRBJ2-1; 13 nucleotides line up with TRBD2. V lost 5 bases and J lost 10; bases outside the gene matches: 8. The germline V gene has CDR1 SGHTA and CDR2 FQGTGA. This CDR3 region has 15 residues. CDR3 in amino acids: CASSPTSGRASEQFF. In nucleotides, the CDR3 is TGTGCCAGCAGCCCTACTAGCGGGAGGGCCTCAGAGCAGTTCTTC.

This clonotype was recorded only once. The J gene is TRBJ2-3, the V gene TRBV20-1; TRBD2 matches at 11 bases. CDR3 size: 16 residues. With V trimmed by 1 base and J by 2 bases, 5 bases remained unmatched. From germline, CDR1 is DFQATT and CDR2 SNEGSKA (reference sequence). CDR3 DNA: TGCAGTGCTAGAGGCCTAGCGGGAGGTCACACAGATACGCAGTATTTT. This encodes CSARGLAGGHTDTQYF.

There are many counts of this clonotype. This chain uses TRBV14 with TRBJ2-1, with 8 bases lining up with TRBD2. The CDR3 is made up of 13 amino acids. In germline, CDR1 is SGHDN, CDR2 FVKESK. V shed 5 bases and J 7 bases; nucleotides not matched to a gene: 4. The CDR3 region has the DNA TGTGCCAGCAGCTTCGGGAGGGGGAATGAGCAGTTCTTC. It is translated as CASSFGRGNEQFF.

At least ten counts were recorded for this clonotype. The chain recombines TRBV30 with TRBJ1-2, with 7 bases that match TRBD1. Germline lookup yields CDR1 GTSNPN and CDR2 SVGIG (reference sequence). This CDR3 comprises 11 residues. V lost 4 bases to trimming and J lost 8 bases; unmatched junction nucleotides: 4. The CDR3 reads CAWNRGGGYTF. Here the CDR3 DNA reads TGTGCCTGGAACAGGGGTGGGGGCTACACCTTC.

The rearrangement joins TRBV13 to TRBJ2-1; D gene uncertain. The CDR3 runs to 14 residues. Looked up from germline, CDR1 is PRHDT and CDR2 is FYEKMQ (reference sequence). The V end was cut by 6 bases, the J end by 4 bases, with 13 bases between. The CDR3 coding sequence is TGTGCCAGCAGTGAATATCTTTCGTACAATGAGCAGTTCTTC. Protein sequence: CASSEYLSYNEQFF.

In this sample, this clonotype turned up many times. The chain couples TRBV11-2 to TRBJ2-3; D remains ambiguous. From germline, CDR1 is SGHAT and CDR2 FQNNGV. The CDR3 totals 21 residues. V lost 1 base to trimming and J lost 2 bases, with 28 bases between them. CDR3 in DNA: TGTGCCAGCAGCTTAGTTGTGTCGTTCACGCTCTCCGAGCCCCCCACAGATACGCAGTATTTT. Amino acids: CASSLVVSFTLSEPPTDTQYF.

The table lists this clonotype with many counts. The rearrangement joins TRBV20-1 to TRBJ2-5; 9 bases are a match to TRBD2. Germline V CDR1 and CDR2: DFQATT, SNEGSKA (reference sequence). The CDR3 spans 17 residues. Trimming removed 0 bases from V and 4 bases from J; junction bases left unmatched: 12. CDR3 DNA: TGCAGTGCTAGAGATCCCCTAGCGGGAAGGAGGTTAGAGACCCAGTACTTC. Residues: CSARDPLAGRRLETQYF.

This clonotype was counted many times. CDR3 coding DNA: TGTGCCTGGAGTGTTTTAGGAAACACCATATATTTT. This sequence encodes CAWSVLGNTIYF. The gene calls are TRBV30 and TRBJ1-3; no definite D call. The germline gives CDR1 GTSNPN, CDR2 SVGIG (reference sequence). V was shortened by 0 bases and J by 4 bases, with 4 bases between the two germline ends. The CDR3 loop spans 12 amino acids.

The chain combines TRBV3-1 with TRBJ1-2, with D possibly matching TRBD1 (5 bases). V lost 1 base and J lost 8, with 17 bases in between. This CDR3 has 15 residues. Germline loops: CDR1 LGHDT, CDR2 YNNKEL (reference sequence). The CDR3 sequence is CASSQASSEGPGYTF. CDR3 nucleotides: TGTGCCAGCAGCCAAGCATCTAGTGAGGGACCGGGCTACACCTTC.

The J gene is TRBJ2-7, the V gene TRBV6-2 or TRBV6-3, with TRBD1 as a possible D gene (6 bases). V was trimmed by 0 bases and J by 1 base, leaving 10 bases between them. Germline V gene lookup returns CDR1 MNHEY and CDR2 SVGEGT. This CDR3 contains 15 residues. The chain's CDR3 is CASSYSGRGSYEQYF. DNA of the CDR3: TGTGCCAGCAGTTACTCGGGCAGGGGATCCTACGAGCAGTACTTC.

In its sample, this clonotype was seen many times. The gene calls are TRBV5-1 and TRBJ1-6, with TRBD1 matching 11 bases. Germline CDR1 is SGHRS and CDR2 is YFSETQ. Trimming took 4 bases from V and 6 from J; bases not matched to a gene: 6. CDR3 length equals 16 residues. The CDR3 sequence is CASSTWTGGSNSPLHF. CDR3 in DNA: TGCGCCAGCAGCACCTGGACAGGGGGCAGTAATTCACCCCTCCACTTT.

The J gene is TRBJ2-7, the V gene TRBV28; TRBD1 is a possible D gene (6 bases). V lost 4 bases to trimming and J lost 0 bases, with 16 bases between them. CDR1 MDHEN and CDR2 SYDVKM come from the germline V gene. The CDR3 is 16 amino acids. The DNA of the CDR3 is TGTGCCAGCAGTTCCGTTTGGCAGGGGAGCTCCTACGAGCAGTACTTC. Translation: CASSSVWQGSSYEQYF. Full variable domain (missing parts from reference TRBV28 and TRBJ2-7): DVKVTQSSRYLVKRTGEKVFLECVQDMDHENMFWYRQDPGLGLRLIYFSYDVKMKEKGDIPEGYSVSREKKERFSLILESASTNQTSMYLCASSSVWQGSSYEQYFGPGTRLTVT.

This clonotype has a count of ten or more. The J gene is TRBJ2-5, the V gene TRBV5-1; D ambiguous. Per the germline V gene, CDR1 is SGHRS and CDR2 is YFSETQ. V was clipped by 1 base and J by 5 bases, with 9 bases between them. The CDR3 is 13 amino acids. The DNA for the CDR3 is TGCGCCAGCAGCTTGAGTAGCCCTGAGACCCAGTACTTC. It is translated as CASSLSSPETQYF.

There are many counts of this clonotype. In nucleotides, the CDR3 is TGTGCCAGCGGGGGAGGTTTTGACGGCTACACCTTC. Translated, it gives CASGGGFDGYTF. The genes are TRBV2 and TRBJ1-2; D is possibly TRBD1 (5 bases). Between the trimmed V and J ends, which lost 8 bases and 8 bases, there was a span of 15 bases. The CDR3 sequence is 12 residues long. The germline CDR1 and CDR2 sequences are SNHLY and FYNNEI. Based on the CDR3 plus reference TRBV2 and TRBJ1-2, the full variable domain is EPEVTQTPSHQVTQMGQEVILRCVPISNHLYFYWYRQILGQKVEFLVSFYNNEISEKSEIFDDQFSVERPDGSNFTLKIRSTKLEDSAMYFCASGGGFDGYTFGSGTRLTVV.